This T cell receptor (beta chain) comes out of a study of OX40 agonist ivuxolimab in advanced cancers. About this clone itself: Antigen unknown.

The V end was cut by 0 bases, the J end by 1 base, with 9 bases between. Germline V CDR1 and CDR2: SGDLS, YYNGEE. There are 15 residues in the CDR3. Generated by immunoSEQ multiplex PCR, the TCRdb table keeps only in-frame clones and is missing some. The profile covers roughly 63,000 clones, with 89% appearing a single time and roughly an eighth taken by the ten largest. Study observations and caveats: Patients with a partial response at 0.1-3.0 mg/kg had among the lowest clonal expansion. Fewer expanded clones were found on average in CD4+ than in CD8+ T cells. Doses of 0.1 to 3.0 mg/kg were accompanied by clonal expansion of CD4+ and CD8+ blood T cells by week 6.

The sequence came from an adult with an advanced solid tumor such as melanoma, head and neck, liver or kidney cancer. The sequences come from CD4+ or CD8+ T cells sorted from blood, collected in a trial of the OX40 agonist ivuxolimab. This rearrangement joins TRBV9 to TRBJ2-3; D might be TRBD1 (5 bases). CDR3 sequence: CASSVEGVGTDTQYF. As DNA, the CDR3 is TGTGCCAGCAGCGTAGAAGGGGTTGGCACAGATACGCAGTATTTT.